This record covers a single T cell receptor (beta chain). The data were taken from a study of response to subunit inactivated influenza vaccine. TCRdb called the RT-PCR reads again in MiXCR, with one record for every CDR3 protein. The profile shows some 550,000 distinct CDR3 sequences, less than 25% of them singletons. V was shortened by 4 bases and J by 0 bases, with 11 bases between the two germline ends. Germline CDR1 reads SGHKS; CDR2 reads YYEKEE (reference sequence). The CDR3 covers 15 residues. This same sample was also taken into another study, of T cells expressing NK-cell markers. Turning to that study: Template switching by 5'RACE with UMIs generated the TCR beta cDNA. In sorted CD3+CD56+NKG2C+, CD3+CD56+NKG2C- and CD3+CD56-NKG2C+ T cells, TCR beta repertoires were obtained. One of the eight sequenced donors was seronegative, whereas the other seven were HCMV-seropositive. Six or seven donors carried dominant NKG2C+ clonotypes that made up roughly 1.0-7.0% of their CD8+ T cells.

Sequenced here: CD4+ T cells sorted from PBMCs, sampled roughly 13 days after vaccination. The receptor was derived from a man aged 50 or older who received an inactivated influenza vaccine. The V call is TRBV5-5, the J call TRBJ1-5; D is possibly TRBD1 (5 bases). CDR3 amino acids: CASSPTDYSNQPQHF. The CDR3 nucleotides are TGTGCCAGCAGCCCGACAGATTATAGCAATCAGCCCCAGCATTTT.